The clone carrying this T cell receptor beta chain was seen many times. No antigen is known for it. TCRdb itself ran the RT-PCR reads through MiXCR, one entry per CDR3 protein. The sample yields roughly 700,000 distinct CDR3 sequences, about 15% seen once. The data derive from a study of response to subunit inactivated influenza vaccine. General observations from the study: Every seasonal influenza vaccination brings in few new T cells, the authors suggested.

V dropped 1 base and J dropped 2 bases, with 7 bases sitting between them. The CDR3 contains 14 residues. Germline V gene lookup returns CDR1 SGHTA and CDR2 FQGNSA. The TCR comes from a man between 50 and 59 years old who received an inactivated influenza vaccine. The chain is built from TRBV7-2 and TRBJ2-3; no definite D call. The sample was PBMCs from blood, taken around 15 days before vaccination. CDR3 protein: CASSLGPYTDTQYF. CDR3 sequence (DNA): TGTGCCAGCAGCTTAGGCCCCTACACAGATACGCAGTATTTT.